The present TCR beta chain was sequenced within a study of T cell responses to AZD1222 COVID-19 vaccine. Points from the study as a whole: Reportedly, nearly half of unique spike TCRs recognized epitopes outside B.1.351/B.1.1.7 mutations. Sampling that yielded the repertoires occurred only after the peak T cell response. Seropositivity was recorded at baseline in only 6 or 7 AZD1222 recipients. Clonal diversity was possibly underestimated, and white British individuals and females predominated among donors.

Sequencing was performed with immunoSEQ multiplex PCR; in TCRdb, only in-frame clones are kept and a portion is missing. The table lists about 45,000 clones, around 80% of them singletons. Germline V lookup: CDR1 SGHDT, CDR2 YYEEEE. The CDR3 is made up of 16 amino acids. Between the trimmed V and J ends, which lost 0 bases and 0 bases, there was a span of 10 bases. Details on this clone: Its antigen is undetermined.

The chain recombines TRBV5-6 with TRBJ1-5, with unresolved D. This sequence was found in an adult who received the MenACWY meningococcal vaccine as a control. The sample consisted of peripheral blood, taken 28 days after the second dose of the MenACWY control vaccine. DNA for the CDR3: TGTGCCAGCAGCTTGGGTATTAATTATAGCAATCAGCCCCAGCATTTT. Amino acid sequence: CASSLGINYSNQPQHF.